These 13 T cell receptor beta chains came from one sample sequenced in a study of blood T cell repertoires in COVID-19. Sequencing was performed with immunoSEQ multiplex PCR; in TCRdb, only in-frame clones are kept and a portion is missing. The repertoire holds about 140,000 clones, approximately 78% seen once, with 10% to 11% in the top ten. Sample: peripheral blood. All receptors come from a man in his sixties who had recovered from COVID-19.

The V and J genes are TRBV6-1 and TRBJ1-3; the D is unclear. Trimming removed 2 bases from V and 8 bases from J, with 10 bases in between. Germline V gene sequence: CDR1 MNHNS, CDR2 SASEGT. The CDR3 has 13 residues. This chain's CDR3 is CASSETRPHTIYF. CDR3 sequence (DNA): TGTGCCAGCAGTGAAACCAGGCCCCACACCATATATTTT.

The CDR3 reads CASSPTDRGLNEKLFF. The CDR3, as DNA: TGTGCCAGCTCACCAACGGACCGAGGGCTTAATGAAAAACTGTTTTTT. The genes are TRBV18 and TRBJ1-4; no clear D gene. The CDR3 consists of 16 residues. V was trimmed by 2 bases and J by 4 bases, leaving 14 bases between them. Germline CDR1 and CDR2: KGHSH and LQKENI.

The table lists this clone with a count of one. The rearrangement joins TRBV6-6 to TRBJ1-4, with a possible D match to TRBD1 (6 bases). Trimming removed 6 bases from V and 7 bases from J, with 18 bases in between. The CDR3 covers 15 residues. CDR1 and CDR2 from the germline V gene are MNHNY and SVGAGI (reference sequence). In DNA, the CDR3 is TGTGCCAGCAGACTCGGCGCAGGGGTGGGTGAAAAACTGTTTTTT. This gives the protein CASRLGAGVGEKLFF.

This clone has ten or more counts. J is TRBJ2-2 and V is TRBV5-5; a possible D gene is TRBD1 (5 bases). This CDR3 region has 15 residues. In germline, CDR1 is SGHKS, CDR2 YYEKEE (reference sequence). V was shortened by 1 base and J by 4 bases, with 11 bases between the two germline ends. Here the CDR3 DNA reads TGTGCCAGCAGCTTGCAGGGTTCGGCCACCGGGGAGCTGTTTTTT. Its protein product is CASSLQGSATGELFF.

The chain employs TRBV5-4 and TRBJ1-4; D is uncertain. Per the germline V gene, CDR1 is SGHNT and CDR2 is YYREEE (reference sequence). This CDR3 comprises 16 residues. V was shortened by 0 bases and J by 0 bases, with 9 bases between the two germline ends. As DNA, the CDR3 is TGTGCCAGCAGCTTGGCGGGGAGCGCAACTAATGAAAAACTGTTTTTT. Translation gives CASSLAGSATNEKLFF.

The J gene is TRBJ2-1, the V gene TRBV11-2; no clear D gene. Per the germline V gene, CDR1 is SGHAT and CDR2 is FQNNGV. This CDR3 has 14 amino acids. Trimming left V 1 base short and J 4 bases short, with 8 bases between. The CDR3 region is CASSLGPEYNEQFF. The CDR3 nucleotides are TGTGCCAGCAGCTTAGGCCCTGAGTACAATGAGCAGTTCTTC.

This clone was seen only once. The V call is TRBV7-4, the J call TRBJ2-1; 11 bases match TRBD1. CDR1 SGHVT and CDR2 SQSDAQ come from the germline V gene. The CDR3 is made up of 17 amino acids. V lost 5 bases and J lost 5; bases outside the gene matches: 11. CDR3 loop: CASSLGQGEPIDNEQFF. The CDR3 nucleotides are TGTGCCAGCAGCCTGGGACAGGGGGAACCCATAGACAATGAGCAGTTCTTC.

This chain joins TRBV7-9 and TRBJ2-2; possibly TRBD1 for D (6 bases). Trimming removed 1 base from V and 3 bases from J, with 12 bases in between. This CDR3 is built from 16 residues. CDR1 SEHNR and CDR2 FQNEAQ come from the germline V gene (reference sequence). The CDR3 here is CASSLERAGDTGELFF. As DNA, the CDR3 is TGTGCCAGCAGCTTAGAACGGGCAGGGGACACCGGGGAGCTGTTTTTT.

V and J are TRBV4-2 and TRBJ1-4; no clear D. Germline-derived CDR1 and CDR2 are LGHNA and YNFKEQ. The V gene lost 2 bases and the J gene lost 10 bases, with 17 bases spanning the gap. This CDR3 is built from 15 residues. The chain's CDR3 is CASSQSTGKAGKLFF. The CDR3 coding sequence is TGTGCCAGCAGCCAAAGTACGGGGAAAGCGGGAAAACTGTTTTTT.

A single count supports this clone. This chain connects TRBV4-1 to TRBJ2-7; 7 bases are a match to TRBD2. Germline V gene sequence: CDR1 MGHRA, CDR2 YSYEKL. V trimming: 4 bases; J trimming: 3 bases; junction bases outside the gene matches: 12. There are 16 residues in the CDR3. CDR3 protein: CASSPEGRGRVYEQYF. The CDR3 region has the DNA TGCGCCAGCAGCCCCGAGGGGAGGGGAAGGGTCTACGAGCAGTACTTC.

In this sample, this clone turned up a few times. V and J are TRBV5-1 and TRBJ1-4, with D unresolved. Trimming stripped 0 bases from V and 8 bases from J, with 14 bases between. The CDR3 consists of 15 residues. Germline V gene data show CDR1 as SGHRS and CDR2 as YFSETQ. CDR3 protein: CASSLEAGGREKLFF. CDR3 in DNA: TGCGCCAGCAGCTTGGAGGCAGGTGGTCGCGAAAAACTGTTTTTT.

The gene calls are TRBV2 and TRBJ2-7, with 9 positions matching TRBD2. With V trimmed by 3 bases and J by 5 bases, 11 bases remained unmatched. This CDR3 contains 16 residues. Germline CDR1 and CDR2: SNHLY and FYNNEI. In DNA form, the CDR3 reads TGTGCCAGCAGTGACCGACTAGCGGCCCTGGAACACGAGCAGTACTTC. It codes for CASSDRLAALEHEQYF. The complete variable domain, with remaining parts taken from reference TRBV2 and TRBJ2-7, reads EPEVTQTPSHQVTQMGQEVILRCVPISNHLYFYWYRQILGQKVEFLVSFYNNEISEKSEIFDDQFSVERPDGSNFTLKIRSTKLEDSAMYFCASSDRLAALEHEQYFGPGTRLTVT.

The chain joins TRBV30 to TRBJ2-3; a possible D gene is TRBD2 (5 bases). The CDR3 consists of 14 residues. Trimming left V 0 bases short and J 5 bases short, with 12 bases between. Germline V gene sequence: CDR1 GTSNPN, CDR2 SVGIG (reference sequence). The CDR3 is CAWSVELDIDTQYF. CDR3 nucleotides: TGTGCCTGGAGTGTAGAACTAGATATAGATACGCAGTATTTT.